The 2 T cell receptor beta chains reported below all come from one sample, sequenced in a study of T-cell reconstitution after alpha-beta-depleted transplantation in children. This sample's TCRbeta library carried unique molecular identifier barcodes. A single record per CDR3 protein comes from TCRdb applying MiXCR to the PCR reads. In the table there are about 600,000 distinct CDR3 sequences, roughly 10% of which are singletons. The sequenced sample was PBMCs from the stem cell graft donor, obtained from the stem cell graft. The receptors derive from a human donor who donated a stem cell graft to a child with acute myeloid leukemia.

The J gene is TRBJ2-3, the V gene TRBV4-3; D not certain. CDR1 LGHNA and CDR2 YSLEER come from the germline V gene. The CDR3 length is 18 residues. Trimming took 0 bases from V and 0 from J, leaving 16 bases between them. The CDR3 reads CASSQDFPSLLSTDTQYF. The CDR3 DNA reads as TGCGCCAGCAGCCAAGATTTTCCCAGCCTACTTAGCACAGATACGCAGTATTTT.

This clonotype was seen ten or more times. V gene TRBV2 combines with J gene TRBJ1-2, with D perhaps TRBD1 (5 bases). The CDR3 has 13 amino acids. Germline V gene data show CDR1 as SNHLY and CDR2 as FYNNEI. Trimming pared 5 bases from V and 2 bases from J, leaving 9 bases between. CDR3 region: CASSRDGNYGYTF. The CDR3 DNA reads TGTGCCAGCAGTAGGGACGGGAACTATGGCTACACCTTC. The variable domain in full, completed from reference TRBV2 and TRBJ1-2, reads EPEVTQTPSHQVTQMGQEVILRCVPISNHLYFYWYRQILGQKVEFLVSFYNNEISEKSEIFDDQFSVERPDGSNFTLKIRSTKLEDSAMYFCASSRDGNYGYTFGSGTRLTVV.